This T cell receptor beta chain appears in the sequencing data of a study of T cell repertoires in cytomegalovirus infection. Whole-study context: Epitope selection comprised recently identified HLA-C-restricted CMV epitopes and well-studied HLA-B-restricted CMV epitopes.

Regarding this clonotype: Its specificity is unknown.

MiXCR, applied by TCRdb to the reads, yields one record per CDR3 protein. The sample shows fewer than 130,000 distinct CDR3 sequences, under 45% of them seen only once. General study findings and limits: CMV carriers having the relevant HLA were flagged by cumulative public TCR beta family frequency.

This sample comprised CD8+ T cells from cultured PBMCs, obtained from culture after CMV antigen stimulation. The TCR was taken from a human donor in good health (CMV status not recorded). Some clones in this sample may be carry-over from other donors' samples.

In DNA form, the CDR3 reads TGTGCCAGCAGCTTCGGGTGGGGGACCTACAATGAGCAGTTCTTC. Its protein is CASSFGWGTYNEQFF. The chain uses TRBV7-6 and TRBJ2-1; D possibly matches TRBD1 or TRBD2 (5 bases each). V lost 3 bases and J lost 2, with 11 bases in between. Germline CDR1 reads SGHVS; CDR2 reads FNYEAQ. The CDR3 has 15 amino acids.